This T cell receptor (beta chain) stems from a study of patients and donors after allogeneic stem cell transplantation. Only a few counts were recorded for this clonotype. Each CDR3 protein is one row after TCRdb ran MiXCR on the RT-PCR reads. The sample records more than 850,000 distinct CDR3 sequences, approximately 18% being singletons. The V gene end was trimmed by 2 bases and the J gene end by 7 bases; junction bases not matched to a gene: 11. This CDR3 region has 17 residues. Looked up from germline, CDR1 is ENHRY and CDR2 is SYGVKD. The sequenced sample consisted of blood, either unsorted or a sorted T cell fraction (not recorded which). The receptor's source is a human donor who was either an allogeneic HSCT recipient or a stem cell or donor lymphocyte infusion donor (not recorded which). It is not recorded whose cells these are; they may come from a transplant donor. V and J are TRBV10-3 and TRBJ2-4; 10 bases are shared with TRBD1. CDR3 residues: CAISEAGPGQGNNIQYF. CDR3 sequence (DNA): TGTGCCATCAGTGAGGCGGGGCCGGGACAGGGGAACAACATTCAGTACTTC.